These T cell receptor beta chains were read from a single sample in a study of T-cell memory formation after mild COVID-19. TCRdb used MiXCR to reprocess the 5' RACE reads, holding one entry per CDR3 protein. The sample gives roughly 620,000 distinct CDR3 sequences, under 20% of which show up once; more than 10% is in the top ten. Sequenced sample: PBMCs or a T cell subset sorted from them (not recorded which). These receptors were collected from an adult woman who had mild COVID-19 (a few samples of this study predate the infection). Cell type and time point are not known. The CDR3 runs from the conserved cysteine through the conserved F or W. D genes are given only for firm matches. Only some rows state a clone size, as once, few, many or a class for expanded clones.

>TRBV5-1|once|TRBJ1-4|-
TGCGCCAGCAGCTTGGCACTGTATAATGAAAAACTGTTTTTT
CASSLALYNEKLFF
>TRBV7-3|few|TRBJ2-3|TRBD2
TGTGCCAGCAGCTACTCGGGACTATCGGGAAGCACAGATACGCAGTATTTT
CASSYSGLSGSTDTQYF
>TRBV29-1|-|TRBJ2-5|TRBD1
TGCAGCGTTTACGACACAGGGGGCGGAGAGACCCAGTACTTC
CSVYDTGGGETQYF
>TRBV30|-|TRBJ1-1|TRBD1
TGTGCCTGGACCAGACAGGGGTACACTGAAGCTTTCTTT
CAWTRQGYTEAFF
>TRBV7-9|-|TRBJ2-7|-
TGTGCCAGCAGCTTGTCAGACGGCCTCGTCTCCTACGAGCAGTACTTC
CASSLSDGLVSYEQYF
>TRBV13|-|TRBJ2-2|-
TGTGCCAGCAGCTTTGGGGGCCCGGGCGGGGAGCTGTTTTTT
CASSFGGPGGELFF
>TRBV29-1|few|TRBJ1-6|-
TGCAGCGTTGAGTCCGGGGAACGGAATTCACCCCTCCACTTT
CSVESGERNSPLHF
>TRBV7-6|-|TRBJ2-1|TRBD2
TGTGCCAGCAGCTTAGAGGCTAGCGGCTACAATGAGCAGTTCTTC
CASSLEASGYNEQFF
>TRBV2|few|TRBJ1-3|-
TGTGCCAGCTCATCCAGGGACCTCTCTGGAAACACCATATATTTT
CASSSRDLSGNTIYF
>TRBV25-1|-|TRBJ2-7|-
TGTGCCAGCAGTTTTCAGGAGGGGGGGGCCTACGAGCAGTACTTC
CASSFQEGGAYEQYF
>TRBV6-4|-|TRBJ2-2|-
TGTGCCAGCAGTGACTCGGGTGGCACCGGGGAGCTGTTTTTT
CASSDSGGTGELFF
>TRBV10-3|few|TRBJ2-2|TRBD1
TGTGCCATCAGTGAGTCCCAGGGGGCGCCGGGAACCGGGGAGCTGTTTTTT
CAISESQGAPGTGELFF
>TRBV7-2|-|TRBJ1-1|-
TGTGCCAGCAGCCTGGGGCAGGCGGTAGCGAACACTGAAGCTTTCTTT
CASSLGQAVANTEAFF
>TRBV12-3/TRBV12-4|few|TRBJ2-2|TRBD1
TGTGCCAGCACCCGGGACAGCTTGAACACCGGGGAGCTGTTTTTT
CASTRDSLNTGELFF
>TRBV9|few|TRBJ1-2|-
TGTGCCAGTGGGGAGAATCTCTATGGCTACACCTTC
CASGENLYGYTF
>TRBV6-2/TRBV6-3|-|TRBJ2-1|-
TGTGCCAGCAGTTACTCTCCAGGGATCTCCTACAATGAGCAGTTCTTC
CASSYSPGISYNEQFF
>TRBV10-2|few|TRBJ2-7|TRBD1
TGCGCCAGCAGGGCGGGACAGGGGTACGAGCAGTACTTC
CASRAGQGYEQYF
>TRBV5-1|-|TRBJ2-3|TRBD2
TGCGCCTGCGTAGCGGGGGAAATTAGCACAGATACGCAGTATTTT
CACVAGEISTDTQYF
>TRBV19|few|TRBJ1-1|-
TGTGCCAGTAGATCGGGTCAGAACACTGAAGCTTTCTTT
CASRSGQNTEAFF
>TRBV6-5|few|TRBJ2-7|-
TGTGCCAGCAGGACCTCTGCGGCCGGCTACTACGAGCAGTACTTC
CASRTSAAGYYEQYF
>TRBV5-1|few|TRBJ1-1|-
TGCGCCAGCAGCCCGTCTCATGCGGTGAACACTGAAGCTTTCTTT
CASSPSHAVNTEAFF
>TRBV24-1|-|TRBJ2-3|-
TGTGCCACCAGTGAGTCTGGGGTGAGAGATACGCAGTATTTT
CATSESGVRDTQYF